This T cell receptor (beta chain) came from a study of CD8 T cells in Susac syndrome. Negative isolation was used for CD8+ and CD4+ T cells and FACS enrichment for TEMRA cells. An input of about 0.45 to 1 ug of RNA was subjected to reverse transcription using random hexamers. Each CDR3 protein is one row after TCRdb ran MiXCR on the immunoSEQ multiplex PCR reads. The sample lists around 150,000 distinct CDR3 sequences, nearly 95% occurring once. Deletions cut 0 bases from V and 6 bases from J, with 7 bases between. The V gene's germline CDR1 is SGDLS and CDR2 YYNGEE. CDR3 length: 13 amino acids. This chain joins TRBV9 and TRBJ2-1, with D uncertain. Material for sequencing was CD8+ T cells from PBMCs. The TCR originated in a human donor in good health. The CDR3 region is CASSVVGSNEQFF. The DNA of the CDR3 is TGTGCCAGCAGCGTAGTCGGTAGCAATGAGCAGTTCTTC.